This T cell receptor (beta chain) derives from a study of blood T cell repertoires in COVID-19. Overall study: COVID-19 samples, acute and convalescent, were from the United States, Italy and Spain. T cells, B-cell-depleted T cells, or PBMCs supplied cDNA or gDNA.

Enrolment of Seattle patients took place during active infection, and they were followed longitudinally. In the original workflow: How many nucleated cells were present was estimated from reference gene primer amplification. Libraries were prepared by immunoSEQ multiplex PCR; TCRdb keeps only in-frame clonotypes and omits some of them. V and J calls and clone size are given by that table; D and trimming were obtained from the DNA. The repertoire includes about 260,000 clones, 80% to 95% of them detected once, and approximately 2.5% sits in the top ten. Sequencing input: peripheral blood. The TCR comes from a person aged 18-30 years with COVID-19, enrolled during active disease.

The CDR3 loop reads CASREQGLGGATQYF. For the CDR3, the DNA is TGTGCCAGCAGGGAACAGGGACTCGGGGGGGCGACCCAGTACTTC. The rearrangement joins TRBV2 to TRBJ2-5; 8 bases are a match to TRBD2. Germline V gene lookup returns CDR1 SNHLY and CDR2 FYNNEI. The CDR3 is 15 residues long. V was clipped by 6 bases and J by 7 bases; unmatched bases: 13.